This T cell receptor (gamma chain) was recovered during a study of γδ T cells in repeated Plasmodium falciparum infection. Study information: Samples were taken at baseline, before some infections, and 21 days after each. Study observations and caveats: Vdelta2-negative gammadelta repertoires appeared less diverse and less shared in Malian than Australian children. Vgamma9/Vdelta2+ T cells showed a stable polyclonal repertoire with shared TCRgamma sequences. Vdelta2-negative gammadelta repertoires, largely Vdelta1+, seemingly showed infection-driven waves of new clonal selection.

Worth noting for this clone: Antigen: not known. TCRdb's protein, taken from a much larger clone, differs from this DNA's translation at residue 12, likely owing to a read error; the protein displayed comes from the DNA.

Flow sorting of PBMC yielded separate Vgamma9/Vdelta2+ and Vdelta2-negative gammadelta T cell populations for bulk repertoire analysis. Germline CDR1 and CDR2: GITISATS and ISYDGTV (reference sequence). The CDR3 contains 17 residues. TCRdb re-called the multiplex PCR reads through CATT. The table has some 32,000 gamma-chain clones, 1.4% seen once. Source material: gamma-delta T cells from blood. The receptor comes from a pool of human donors (malaria-infected and uninfected, not separated). The rearrangement joins TRGV9 to TRGJP. TCRdb offers no J gene call, so here the DNA was matched to germline to obtain one. This chain's CDR3 is CALWEVRGQLGEKIKVF. DNA of the CDR3: TGTGCCTTGTGGGAGGTGCGGGGGCAATTGGGCGAAAAAATCAAGGTATTT.